The TCR beta chain under discussion was sequenced for a study of blood T cell repertoires in COVID-19. Study-wide context: Both acute and convalescent COVID-19 samples were obtained from the United States, Italy and Spain. T cells, B-cell-depleted T cells, or PBMCs provided the cDNA or gDNA that served as material.

Per the authors' pipeline: Nucleated cell number was recorded as an estimate derived from reference gene primer amplification. Profiled with immunoSEQ multiplex PCR; TCRdb holds only in-frame clones, not every one. V and J calls and clone size follow that table, whereas D and trimming were derived from the DNA. Of over 120,000 clones listed, roughly 81% are singletons. This clone was detected only a few times. The receptor comes from a human donor with acute or convalescent COVID-19. The donor label of this sample is uncertain. The material sequenced was peripheral blood.

DNA of the CDR3: TGTGCCAGCAGCCAAGGTGGCAGTGATAACTATGGCTACACCTTC. Residues: CASSQGGSDNYGYTF. The chain joins TRBV4-2 to TRBJ1-2; unclear D gene. Germline V CDR1 and CDR2: LGHNA, YNFKEQ. This CDR3 region has 15 residues. Deletions cut 1 base from V and 1 base from J, with 10 bases between.